These T cell receptor beta chains were read from a single sample in a study of blood T cell repertoires in COVID-19. TCRdb's copy holds only in-frame clones and misses some; the assay was immunoSEQ multiplex PCR. The sample holds about 120,000 clones; less than 90% are singletons and the top ten take 5% to 7.5%. The sample comprised peripheral blood. The receptors stem from a man at least 80 years old with active or convalescent COVID-19. The CDR3 runs from the conserved cysteine through the conserved F or W. The D gene is left open where the match is weak. Not all rows give a size; the values are once, few, many and, for expanded clones, a class.

len	j_gene	abundance	v_gene	d_gene	CDR3nt	CDR3aa
15	TRBJ2-2	.	TRBV7-9	TRBD2	TGTGCCAGCAGCTTAGCCCTAGCGGGACCCGGGGAGCTGTTTTTT	CASSLALAGPGELFF
15	TRBJ1-3	once	TRBV24-1	.	TGTGCCACCAGACTTGCGGGAGGTTTCGGAAACACCATATATTTT	CATRLAGGFGNTIYF
14	TRBJ1-2	.	TRBV18	.	TGTGCCAGCTCACCACCAGCCCAGGTAGATGGCTACACCTTC	CASSPPAQVDGYTF
15	TRBJ1-4	.	TRBV11-2	.	TGTGCCAGCAGCCCCCGACAGGATAGGAGTGAAAAACTGTTTTTT	CASSPRQDRSEKLFF
16	TRBJ1-6	.	TRBV3-1/TRBV3-2	TRBD1	TGTGCCAGCAGCCGACGTCTCACCGGGACAGATTCACCCCTCCACTTT	CASSRRLTGTDSPLHF
16	TRBJ2-3	.	TRBV5-6	.	TGTGCCAGCAGCGCGACCGTCAGGGGCTCTCCAGATACGCAGTATTTT	CASSATVRGSPDTQYF
15	TRBJ2-7	few	TRBV30	TRBD1	TGTGCCTGGAGTGTACTCGGACAGGGGAGCGACGAGCAGTACTTC	CAWSVLGQGSDEQYF
17	TRBJ2-5	once	TRBV11-2	TRBD1	TGTGCCAGCAGCTTCTACCCGACAGGGACCCTCCAAGAGACCCAGTACTTC	CASSFYPTGTLQETQYF
18	TRBJ2-7	.	TRBV7-3	TRBD1	TGTGCCAGCAGCTTAAATCCGACGTCAAGGACAGGGACCTACGAGCAGTACTTC	CASSLNPTSRTGTYEQYF
13	TRBJ2-3	.	TRBV14	.	TGTGCCAGCAGCCAAGCCCTCACAGATACGCAGTATTTT	CASSQALTDTQYF
18	TRBJ2-3	once	TRBV2	TRBD2	TGTGCCAGCACTGCGGGACTAGCGGGGATTACTAGCACAGATACGCAGTATTTT	CASTAGLAGITSTDTQYF
17	TRBJ1-6	.	TRBV7-2	.	TGTGCCAGCAGCTTAGACTTTCAGGGAACGGCTAATTCACCCCTCCACTTT	CASSLDFQGTANSPLHF
13	TRBJ2-5	many	TRBV6-5	.	TGTGCCAGCACAAGGCTGGAGATGGAGACCCAGTACTTC	CASTRLEMETQYF
16	TRBJ2-4	.	TRBV5-6	TRBD1	TGTGCCAGCAGCCGCGACAGGGGGCTGTCCAAAAACATTCAGTACTTC	CASSRDRGLSKNIQYF
17	TRBJ2-6	.	TRBV5-5	.	TGTGCCAGCAGCTTGCGGACTGTACCCTCTGGGGCCAACGTCCTGACTTTC	CASSLRTVPSGANVLTF
13	TRBJ1-1	.	TRBV7-9	.	TGTGCCAGCTCGGTGAGGGCTAACACTGAAGCTTTCTTT	CASSVRANTEAFF
13	TRBJ1-5	.	TRBV2	.	TGTGCCAGCAGCGCTACTAGCAATCAGCCCCAGCATTTT	CASSATSNQPQHF
14	TRBJ1-6	.	TRBV6-6	TRBD1	TGTGCCAGCAGGTACAGGGGTTCAAATTCACCCCTCCACTTT	CASRYRGSNSPLHF
13	TRBJ2-3	few	TRBV7-3	.	TGTGCCAGCAGCCCAGGTAGTGGGTATACGCAGTATTTT	CASSPGSGYTQYF
14	TRBJ2-7	.	TRBV7-3	.	TGTGCCAGCAGCGTCCAAGGGGGTTACTACGAGCAGTACTTC	CASSVQGGYYEQYF
15	TRBJ1-2	.	TRBV5-4	TRBD1	TGTGCCAGCAGCTTGTATTCGAGGGACAGCTATGGCTACACCTTC	CASSLYSRDSYGYTF
15	TRBJ2-1	.	TRBV5-1	.	TGCGCCAGCAGCTCCCAGCGGCGGGACTACAATGAGCAGTTCTTC	CASSSQRRDYNEQFF
17	TRBJ1-6	.	TRBV5-4	.	TGTGCCAGCAGCTTGGTACACACCGCCAATTCTAATTCACCCCTCCACTTT	CASSLVHTANSNSPLHF
14	TRBJ2-5	.	TRBV7-9	.	TGTGCCAGCAGCCCAACTAGTTCCTGGGAGACCCAGTACTTC	CASSPTSSWETQYF